This T cell receptor (beta chain) is from a study of blood T cell repertoires in COVID-19. Sequencing was performed with immunoSEQ multiplex PCR; in TCRdb, only in-frame clones are kept and a portion is missing. Of over 90,000 clones in the sample, more than 90% were seen once. The CDR3 extends over 18 amino acids. CDR1 is PRHDT, CDR2 FYEKMQ, per germline (reference sequence). V trimming: 5 bases; J trimming: 0 bases; junction bases outside the gene matches: 11. Seattle patients were enrolled while actively infected and followed longitudinally. The clonotype was recovered from a woman aged 45-65 years with COVID-19, enrolled during active disease. The V gene is TRBV13, the J gene TRBJ2-1; 9 nucleotides agree with TRBD2. Sequenced sample: peripheral blood. This chain's CDR3 is CASSPLGSGGPSYNEQFF. CDR3 DNA: TGTGCCAGCAGCCCCCTCGGTAGCGGGGGACCCTCCTACAATGAGCAGTTCTTC.